These 5 T cell receptor beta chains share one sample of origin, sequenced in a study of shared clonotypes between healthy human individuals. The method was immunoSEQ multiplex PCR; TCRdb's version includes in-frame clones alone and lacks a portion of them. The data contain around 95,000 clones, roughly two thirds of them singletons. The sequenced material came from memory CD8+ T cells sorted from blood. Subset noted: CD45RO+ cells pooled with CCR7-negative TemRA cells. Receptors were obtained from a man younger than 40 in good health.

The chain joins TRBV5-1 to TRBJ2-3, with D perhaps TRBD2 (6 bases). Germline CDR1 and CDR2: SGHRS and YFSETQ. V lost 3 bases to trimming and J lost 2 bases, with 16 bases between them. The CDR3 is 16 amino acids. CDR3 sequence: CASSSSGTDYTDTQYF. The CDR3 nucleotides are TGCGCCAGCAGCTCATCCGGGACGGACTACACAGATACGCAGTATTTT.

The V gene is TRBV10-3, the J gene TRBJ1-5; possibly TRBD1 for D (5 bases). V was trimmed by 0 bases and J by 3 bases, leaving 9 bases between them. The CDR3 has 15 residues. Germline CDR1 ENHRY, CDR2 SYGVKD. The CDR3 is CAISESRGLNQPQHF. The DNA of the CDR3 is TGTGCCATCAGTGAGTCGAGGGGCCTCAATCAGCCCCAGCATTTT.

This clone was seen a few times. This sequence joins TRBV15 and TRBJ2-1, with TRBD2 matching over 8 bases. CDR1 and CDR2 from the germline V gene are LNHNV and YYDKDF (reference sequence). Unmatched junction bases numbered 8, after V lost 4 bases and J lost 6 bases. This CDR3 comprises 15 residues. The CDR3 sequence is CATSNKAGGGNEQFF. The CDR3 DNA reads as TGTGCCACCAGCAATAAGGCCGGGGGGGGCAATGAGCAGTTCTTC.

This chain links TRBV19 with TRBJ2-2; D unresolved. This CDR3 has 18 amino acids. V shed 0 bases and J shed 5 bases, with 19 bases lying between them. In germline, CDR1 is LNHDA, CDR2 SQIVND (reference sequence). DNA of the CDR3: TGTGCCAGTAGTATAGAGACATTTCCTGAAGAGTTAACCGGGGAGCTGTTTTTT. Translating it yields CASSIETFPEELTGELFF. Combining the CDR3 with reference TRBV19 and TRBJ2-2 gives the whole variable domain DGGITQSPKYLFRKEGQNVTLSCEQNLNHDAMYWYRQDPGQGLRLIYYSQIVNDFQKGDIAEGYSVSREKKESFPLTVTSAQKNPTAFYLCASSIETFPEELTGELFFGEGSRLTVL.

The chain joins TRBV6-1 to TRBJ2-7; D might be TRBD2 (5 bases). Germline V lookup: CDR1 MNHNS, CDR2 SASEGT. The CDR3 is made up of 13 amino acids. The germline V and J ends were trimmed by 3 bases and 12 bases, with 18 bases remaining between them. CDR3 sequence (DNA): TGTGCCAGCAGTGAGCCTCCGGGATACAGCTTGTACTTC. Its translation: CASSEPPGYSLYF.